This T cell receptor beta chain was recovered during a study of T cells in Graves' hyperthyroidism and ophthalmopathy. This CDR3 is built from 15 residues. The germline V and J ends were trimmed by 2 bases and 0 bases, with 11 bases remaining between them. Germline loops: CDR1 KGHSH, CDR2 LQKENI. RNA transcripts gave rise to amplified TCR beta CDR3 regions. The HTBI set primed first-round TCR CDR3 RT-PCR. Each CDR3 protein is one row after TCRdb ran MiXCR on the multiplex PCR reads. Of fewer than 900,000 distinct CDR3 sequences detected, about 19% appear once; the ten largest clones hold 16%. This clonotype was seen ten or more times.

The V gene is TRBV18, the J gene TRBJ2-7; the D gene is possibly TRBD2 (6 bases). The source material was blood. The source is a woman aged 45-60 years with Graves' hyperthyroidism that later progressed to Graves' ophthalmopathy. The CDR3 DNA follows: TGTGCCAGCTCACCAATCGACGGGAGCTCCTACGAGCAGTACTTC. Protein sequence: CASSPIDGSSYEQYF.